Following are 20 T cell receptor beta chains from one sample sequenced in a study of T cell changes during pregnancy in multiple sclerosis. TCRdb's table, derived via immunoSEQ multiplex PCR, lists solely in-frame clones and lacks some. Of some 120,000 clones detected, about 93% appear once; the ten largest clones hold less than 7.5%. The sample here was peripheral blood, taken before pregnancy. These receptors were taken from a female donor with multiple sclerosis, enrolled in a pregnancy study.

The rearrangement uses TRBV12-5 and TRBJ1-1, with 7 bases identical to TRBD1. J was trimmed by 4 bases and V by 5 bases; bases with no gene match: 4. Germline V gene data show CDR1 as LGHNT and CDR2 as FRNRAP. CDR3 length: 13 amino acids. The CDR3 DNA reads TGTGCTAGTGGTCCGACAGGGACCACTGAAGCTTTCTTT. Residues: CASGPTGTTEAFF.

The J gene is TRBJ1-4, the V gene TRBV6-1; D unresolved. CDR1 MNHNS and CDR2 SASEGT come from the germline V gene. This CDR3 comprises 18 residues. The V end was cut by 2 bases, the J end by 2 bases, with 18 bases between. The CDR3 bases are TGTGCCAGCAGTGAATTCCCTTCCGGTGGGCCGACTAATGAAAAACTGTTTTTT. Its protein product is CASSEFPSGGPTNEKLFF.

Regarding this clone: One junction end does not reproduce the germline sequence, and a read error may be involved. The rearrangement joins TRBV18 to TRBJ2-7; 8 bases fit TRBD2. The CDR3 is made up of 14 amino acids. Germline lookup yields CDR1 KGHSH and CDR2 LQKENI. The CDR3 DNA reads TGTGCCGGCTCACCCGGGACTAGTACCTACGAGCAGTACTTC. As protein: CAGSPGTSTYEQYF.

The rearrangement joins TRBV19 to TRBJ1-1; D is possibly TRBD1 (6 bases). The V and J ends lost 3 bases and 4 bases respectively, with 9 bases between them. CDR3 length: 13 residues. Germline V gene sequence: CDR1 LNHDA, CDR2 SQIVND (reference sequence). This CDR3 is CASSMGARTEAFF. CDR3 sequence (DNA): TGTGCCAGTAGTATGGGGGCGCGCACTGAAGCTTTCTTT.

CDR3 coding DNA: TGTGCCAGCAGTTTATCGCGAAGTCCCGGACAGGGAACCAATGAGCAGTTCTTC. The encoded protein is CASSLSRSPGQGTNEQFF. V gene TRBV27 combines with J gene TRBJ2-1, with 8 bases matching TRBD1. Germline V lookup: CDR1 MNHEY, CDR2 SMNVEV (reference sequence). Trimming at V came to 0 bases and at J to 6 bases, leaving 13 bases not matched to a gene. This CDR3 spans 18 amino acids.

The chain recombines TRBV10-3 with TRBJ2-3; D possibly corresponds to TRBD2 (6 bases). The CDR3 has 13 amino acids. Germline lookup yields CDR1 ENHRY and CDR2 SYGVKD. Trimming removed 6 bases from V and 2 bases from J, with 9 bases in between. For the CDR3, the DNA is TGTGCCATCAGGCGGCGGGACACAGATACGCAGTATTTT. The encoded protein is CAIRRRDTDTQYF.

CDR3 amino acids: CASSQEQGALGTQYF. The CDR3 DNA is TGCGCCAGCAGCCAAGAACAGGGAGCTTTAGGGACCCAGTACTTC. The V gene is TRBV4-1, the J gene TRBJ2-5, with D maybe TRBD1 (6 bases). The CDR3 extends over 15 amino acids. Trimming pared 0 bases from V and 7 bases from J, leaving 15 bases between. Looked up from germline, CDR1 is MGHRA and CDR2 is YSYEKL.

The chain employs TRBV7-3 and TRBJ2-7; 9 nucleotides match TRBD2. This CDR3 spans 14 amino acids. The junction had 8 bases not matched to a gene; V was cut back by 5 bases and J by 6 bases. The V gene's germline CDR1 is SGHTA and CDR2 FQGTGA. CDR3 protein: CASSARGGGSEQYF. In nucleotides, the CDR3 is TGTGCCAGCAGCGCGCGGGGGGGCGGTTCCGAGCAGTACTTC.

The rearrangement uses TRBV6-1 and TRBJ2-7; TRBD1 matches 10 bases. The trim removed 5 bases at V and 3 bases at J, leaving 7 bases unmatched. Germline CDR1 MNHNS, CDR2 SASEGT. This CDR3 is 15 amino acids long. The CDR3 DNA is TGTGCCAGCAGTCCCACCCGGACAGGGGGCTACGAGCAGTACTTC. Translated, it gives CASSPTRTGGYEQYF.

This clone was recorded once. The chain couples TRBV7-3 to TRBJ2-3; 10 bases agree with TRBD2. V lost 0 bases, J lost 8 bases, and 20 bases stayed unmatched. CDR1 and CDR2 from the germline V gene are SGHTA and FQGTGA. This CDR3 is built from 20 residues. CDR3 nucleotide sequence: TGTGCCAGCAGCTTAACTAGGGCTAGCGGGGGCCAATACCCTCGGGGTACGCAGTATTTT. This sequence encodes CASSLTRASGGQYPRGTQYF.

CDR3 sequence (DNA): TGTGCCAGCAGACCAAGCCAGGGGGTCGTTGGAGAGCAGTACTTC. Its protein is CASRPSQGVVGEQYF. The chain carries TRBV28 and TRBJ2-7; 7 positions agree with TRBD1. Germline V gene sequence: CDR1 MDHEN, CDR2 SYDVKM. The CDR3 extends over 15 amino acids. V shed 6 bases and J 7 bases; nucleotides not matched to a gene: 15.

The gene calls are TRBV5-6 and TRBJ1-1, with D maybe TRBD1 (6 bases). CDR1 is SGHDT, CDR2 YYEEEE, per germline. V gave up 2 bases and J gave up 4 bases, with 9 bases separating them. The CDR3 extends over 13 amino acids. In nucleotides, the CDR3 is TGTGCCAGCAGCTTTCAGGGGATCACTGAAGCTTTCTTT. It codes for CASSFQGITEAFF.

This sequence joins TRBV5-4 and TRBJ2-1; D may be TRBD2 (5 bases). V lost 2 bases, J lost 6 bases, and 15 bases lay in between. CDR1 and CDR2 (germline): SGHNT, YYREEE (reference sequence). CDR3 length: 15 amino acids. The CDR3 region has the DNA TGTGCCAGCAGCTTTAAGAGGGAAATTGGCAATGAGCAGTTCTTC. Residues: CASSFKREIGNEQFF.

CDR3 in DNA: TGTGCCAGCAGTGAGCGGGCCATCTACGAGCAGTACTTC. The encoded protein is CASSERAIYEQYF. The rearrangement uses TRBV6-4 and TRBJ2-7, with TRBD2 as a possible D gene (5 bases). Germline lookup yields CDR1 MRHNA and CDR2 SNTAGT. Trimming removed 3 bases at V and 3 bases at J, with 9 bases between. This CDR3 region has 13 residues.

This clone was seen just once. The chain recombines TRBV30 with TRBJ1-2, with D maybe TRBD1 (5 bases). Trimming took off 8 bases at V and 0 bases at J, with 13 bases between the two ends. Germline assignment: CDR1 GTSNPN and CDR2 SVGIG (reference sequence). The CDR3 contains 13 residues. The CDR3 DNA reads as TGTGCCGGTCCCAGGGAGGCTAACTATGGCTACACCTTC. This sequence encodes CAGPREANYGYTF. Full variable domain (missing parts from reference TRBV30 and TRBJ1-2): SQTIHQWPATLVQPVGSPLSLECTVEGTSNPNLYWYRQAAGRGLQLLFYSVGIGQISSEVPQNLSASRPQDRQFILSSKKLLLSDSGFYLCAGPREANYGYTFGSGTRLTVV.

The DNA for the CDR3 is TGTGCCAGCTCACCCGGACTTGCCGGGGAGCTGTTTTTT. As protein: CASSPGLAGELFF. The chain is built from TRBV18 and TRBJ2-2; tentative D call: TRBD2 (5 bases). Per the germline V gene, CDR1 is KGHSH and CDR2 is LQKENI. This CDR3 has 13 residues. Trimming took 3 bases from V and 6 from J, leaving 8 bases between them.

This chain links TRBV5-1 with TRBJ2-5; perhaps TRBD2 as D (5 bases). Germline-derived CDR1 and CDR2 are SGHRS and YFSETQ. The CDR3 is 14 residues long. Trimming pared 6 bases from V and 4 bases from J, leaving 16 bases between. The CDR3 DNA reads as TGCGCCAGCAACGAGGGCAGGTTGGCAGAGACCCAGTACTTC. As protein: CASNEGRLAETQYF.

This sequence joins TRBV6-6 and TRBJ2-7, with 9 bases matching TRBD1. The CDR3 is 14 residues long. With 10 bases clipped from V and 6 bases from J, the junction kept 13 bases outside the gene matches. Germline V gene lookup returns CDR1 MNHNY and CDR2 SVGAGI (reference sequence). In DNA form, the CDR3 reads TGTGCCACATCATGGGGACAGGGTCTTATCGAGCAGTACTTC. Residues: CATSWGQGLIEQYF.

The genes are TRBV7-9 and TRBJ1-1, with 9 bases lining up with TRBD1. The germline CDR1 and CDR2 sequences are SEHNR and FQNEAQ (reference sequence). V shed 1 base and J 0 bases; nucleotides not matched to a gene: 3. CDR3 size: 16 residues. CDR3 sequence reads: CASSLVGTGLNTEAFF. DNA for the CDR3: TGTGCCAGCAGCTTAGTGGGGACAGGGCTGAACACTGAAGCTTTCTTT.

The chain has TRBV30 and TRBJ2-1; a possible D gene is TRBD1 (6 bases). CDR3 length equals 14 residues. The V end lost 8 bases, the J end lost 2 bases, and 16 bases lay between the germline ends. Germline V gene data show CDR1 as GTSNPN and CDR2 as SVGIG (reference sequence). The CDR3 DNA is TGTGCCCTTCACACAAAGGGGGCCTACAATGAGCAGTTCTTC. It translates to CALHTKGAYNEQFF.